Sequencing of this T cell receptor beta chain was carried out in a study of shared clonotypes between healthy human individuals. General study results and limits: Clonotype sharing levels among donors were expected to vary with sequencing depth.

In germline, CDR1 is SQVTM, CDR2 ANQGSEA. The CDR3 length is 14 residues. Trimming cost V 2 bases and J 3 bases; bases outside gene matches: 2. Libraries were prepared by immunoSEQ multiplex PCR; TCRdb keeps only in-frame clonotypes and omits some of them. The sample contains around 2,000,000 clones, roughly 94% of which appear only once. Selected positively for CCR7 and CD45RO-negative, naive CD8 cells excluded terminally differentiated effector memory CD45RA+ cells. Donors were Caucasian adults residing in Nashville, Tennessee, USA. Details on this clone: Its antigen is not known.

This receptor was obtained from a man between 18 and 35 years old in good health. Source material: naive CD8+ T cells sorted from blood. This chain joins TRBV29-1 and TRBJ2-1; 9 bases map to TRBD2. CDR3 DNA sequence: TGCAGCGTTGAAAGCGGGGGGCTCTACAATGAGCAGTTCTTC. This sequence encodes CSVESGGLYNEQFF.